One TCR beta chain is described in this entry. Its antigen is currently not known. Base qualities are missing; no much larger clone stands one base away. The sample was run on an Illumina HiSeq 2500. Quantitative 5'-RACE with molecular barcodes was the method used to prepare the TCR beta libraries. The authors processed their data as follows. Disease-linked TCR variants were identified with a new computational method built on a probabilistic model of VDJ rearrangement. TCRdb itself trimmed the public reads at Q25 with fastp, ran MiXCR and retained productive beta chains. Under each unique CDR3 protein, matching rows form one entry showing the most common genes and DNA. In this record, the V and J calls reflect TCRdb's handling and not the investigators' own analysis. The sample table contains some 130,000 distinct CDR3 sequences; only one count was recorded for 15% to 20% of them. Together, the top ten hold around a third of the sample.

Trimming takes 3 bases from V and 6 bases from J, and the germline ends sit 16 bases apart. CDR1 and CDR2 were assigned from the germline V gene as SGHDN and FVKESK. Including the terminal cysteine and phenylalanine, the CDR3 comprises 15 residues. Of the read, only the CDR3 DNA is kept; its 45 bases are in frame from base 1. These data are taken from a study of CD8 T cells in ankylosing spondylitis (dated by TCRdb to 2017 to 2019). In terms of the full investigation: The study profiled T cell receptor beta repertoires in healthy donors and ankylosing spondylitis patients to find disease-linked TCR variants. The full study cohort was made up of approximately 24 ankylosing spondylitis patients and approximately 100 healthy donors. Samples of peripheral blood were taken, and for ankylosing spondylitis patients, synovial fluid was collected as well.

Study-level results and caveats: The disease-linked clones had a CD8+ phenotype and were found at relatively low frequencies in peripheral blood. Some TCR beta motif variants had previously been reported in synovial fluid and blood of reactive arthritis patients, which suggested common disease-initiation mechanisms. A TCR beta motif of 8 or 9 highly homologous amino acid variants appeared characteristic of blood from ankylosing spondylitis patients. The disease-linked clones were reported to be significantly enriched in matched synovial fluid samples from ankylosing spondylitis patients.

The rearranged chain carries TRBV14 and TRBJ2-3; too little of a D gene remains to name it. The sequence came from a male donor with ankylosing spondylitis. Sequencing was done on a sample of blood, either unsorted or a sorted T cell fraction (not recorded which). The bases are TGTGCCAGCAGCCAGACTTCAGGCGTTCCGGATACGCAGTATTTT. It specifies CASSQTSGVPDTQYF.